This T cell receptor beta chain was retrieved from a study of human T cells and chemical hapten exposure. TCRdb processed the 5' RACE reads anew with MiXCR; each CDR3 protein has one entry. The sample lists tens of thousands of distinct CDR3 sequences; 6.5% to 8.5% were seen once. V was cut by 10 bases and J by 2 bases, with 14 bases left in between. CDR1 and CDR2 from the germline V gene are MNHEY and SMNVEV (reference sequence). The CDR3 sequence is 13 residues long. Whole blood that had not been fractionated was the source of extracted total RNA. This clonotype was counted at least ten times. This receptor was obtained from a male donor in good health. This rearrangement joins TRBV27 to TRBJ2-5; TRBD1 is a possible D gene (6 bases). CDR3 nucleotide sequence: TGTGCCACCGGACAGAAGACTCAAGAGACCCAGTACTTC. It specifies CATGQKTQETQYF.